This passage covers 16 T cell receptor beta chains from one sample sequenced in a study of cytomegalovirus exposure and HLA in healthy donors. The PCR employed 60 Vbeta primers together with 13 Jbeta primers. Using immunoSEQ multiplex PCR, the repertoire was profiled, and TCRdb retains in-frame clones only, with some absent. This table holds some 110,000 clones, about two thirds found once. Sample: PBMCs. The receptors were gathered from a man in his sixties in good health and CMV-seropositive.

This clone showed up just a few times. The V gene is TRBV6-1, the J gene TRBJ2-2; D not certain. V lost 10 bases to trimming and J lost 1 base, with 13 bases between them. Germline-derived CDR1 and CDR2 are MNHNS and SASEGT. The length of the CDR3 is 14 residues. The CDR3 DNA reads TGTGCCACCATGAAGCCTTTGAACACCGGGGAGCTGTTTTTT. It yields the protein CATMKPLNTGELFF.

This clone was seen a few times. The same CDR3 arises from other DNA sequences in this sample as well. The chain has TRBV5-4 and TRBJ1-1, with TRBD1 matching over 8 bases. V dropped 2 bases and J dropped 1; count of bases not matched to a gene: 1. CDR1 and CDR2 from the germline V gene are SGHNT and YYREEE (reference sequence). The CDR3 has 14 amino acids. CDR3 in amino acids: CASSFGQGNTEAFF. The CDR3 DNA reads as TGTGCCAGCAGCTTTGGACAGGGGAACACTGAAGCTTTCTTT. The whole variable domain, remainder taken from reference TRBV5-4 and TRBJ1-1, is ETGVTQSPTHLIKTRGQQVTLRCSSQSGHNTVSWYQQALGQGPQFIFQYYREEENGRGNFPPRFSGLQFPNYSSELNVNALELDDSALYLCASSFGQGNTEAFFGQGTRLTVV.

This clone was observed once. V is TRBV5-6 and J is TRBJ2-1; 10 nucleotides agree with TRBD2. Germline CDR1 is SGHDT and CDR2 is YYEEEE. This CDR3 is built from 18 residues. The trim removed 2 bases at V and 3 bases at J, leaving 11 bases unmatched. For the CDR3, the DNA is TGTGCCAGCAGCTTTGCTAGCGGGGGACCTACTAACTACAATGAGCAGTTCTTC. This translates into CASSFASGGPTNYNEQFF.

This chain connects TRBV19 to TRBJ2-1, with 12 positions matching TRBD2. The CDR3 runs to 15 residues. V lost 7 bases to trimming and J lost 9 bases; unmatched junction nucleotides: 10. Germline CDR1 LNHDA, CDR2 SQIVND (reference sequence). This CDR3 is CASTLTSGGPAEQFF. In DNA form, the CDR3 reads TGTGCCAGTACCCTAACTAGCGGGGGGCCGGCTGAGCAGTTCTTC.

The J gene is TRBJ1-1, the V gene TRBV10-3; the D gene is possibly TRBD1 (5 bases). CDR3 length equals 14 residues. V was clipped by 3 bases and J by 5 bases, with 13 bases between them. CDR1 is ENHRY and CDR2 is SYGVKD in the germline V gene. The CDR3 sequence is CAISDLKEGTEAFF. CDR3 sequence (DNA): TGTGCCATCAGTGACCTGAAGGAGGGGACTGAAGCTTTCTTT.

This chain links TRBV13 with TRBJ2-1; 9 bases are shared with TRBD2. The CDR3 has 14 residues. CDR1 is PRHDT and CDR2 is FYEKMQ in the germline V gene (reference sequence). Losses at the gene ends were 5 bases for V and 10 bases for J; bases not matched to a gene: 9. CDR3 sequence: CASSTLAGRGEQFF. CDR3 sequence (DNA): TGTGCCAGCAGCACCCTAGCGGGGCGCGGAGAGCAGTTCTTC. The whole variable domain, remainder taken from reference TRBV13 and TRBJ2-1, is AAGVIQSPRHLIKEKRETATLKCYPIPRHDTVYWYQQGPGQDPQFLISFYEKMQSDKGSIPDRFSAQQFSDYHSELNMSSLELGDSALYFCASSTLAGRGEQFFGPGTRLTVL.

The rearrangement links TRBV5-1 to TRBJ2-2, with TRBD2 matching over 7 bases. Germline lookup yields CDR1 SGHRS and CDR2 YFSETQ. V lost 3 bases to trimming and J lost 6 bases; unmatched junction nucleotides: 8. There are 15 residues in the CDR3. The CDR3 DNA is TGCGCCAGCAGCTCAGTCTTCGGGGGGTCCGGGGAGCTGTTTTTT. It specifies CASSSVFGGSGELFF. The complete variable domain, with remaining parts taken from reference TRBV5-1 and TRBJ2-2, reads KAGVTQTPRYLIKTRGQQVTLSCSPISGHRSVSWYQQTPGQGLQFLFEYFSETQRNKGNFPGRFSGRQFSNSRSEMNVSTLELGDSALYLCASSSVFGGSGELFFGEGSRLTVL.

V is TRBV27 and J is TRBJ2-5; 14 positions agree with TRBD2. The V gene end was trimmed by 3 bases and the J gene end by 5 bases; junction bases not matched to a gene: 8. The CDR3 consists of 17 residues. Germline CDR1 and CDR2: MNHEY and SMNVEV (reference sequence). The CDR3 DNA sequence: TGTGCCAGCAGTTTCGGACTAGCGGGGGGCTTTCGGGAGACCCAGTACTTC. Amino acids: CASSFGLAGGFRETQYF.

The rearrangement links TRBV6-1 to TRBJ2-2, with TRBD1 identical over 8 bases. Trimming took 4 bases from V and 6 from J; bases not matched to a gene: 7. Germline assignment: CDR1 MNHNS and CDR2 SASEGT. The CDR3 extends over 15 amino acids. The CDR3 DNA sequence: TGTGCCAGCAGTGCAGGGGGCGGGAATTCCGGGGAGCTGTTTTTT. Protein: CASSAGGGNSGELFF.

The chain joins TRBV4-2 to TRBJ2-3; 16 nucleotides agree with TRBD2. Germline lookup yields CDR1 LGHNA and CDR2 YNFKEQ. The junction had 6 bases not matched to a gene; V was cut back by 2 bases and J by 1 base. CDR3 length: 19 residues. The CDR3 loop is CASSQPPGTSGGGTDTQYF. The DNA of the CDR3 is TGTGCCAGCAGCCAACCCCCCGGGACTAGCGGGGGGGGCACAGATACGCAGTATTTT.

CDR3 amino acids: CASSSTGGTGELFF. CDR3 DNA sequence: TGTGCCAGCAGCTCTACAGGGGGTACCGGGGAGCTGTTTTTT. The chain recombines TRBV7-3 with TRBJ2-2, with 8 nucleotides matching TRBD1. CDR1 and CDR2 (germline): SGHTA, FQGTGA. V dropped 4 bases and J dropped 5; count of bases not matched to a gene: 3. The CDR3 runs to 14 residues. Drawing the rest from reference TRBV7-3 and TRBJ2-2, the complete variable domain is GAGVSQTPSNKVTEKGKYVELRCDPISGHTALYWYRQSLGQGPEFLIYFQGTGAADDSGLPNDRFFAVRPEGSVSTLKIQRTERGDSAVYLCASSSTGGTGELFFGEGSRLTVL.

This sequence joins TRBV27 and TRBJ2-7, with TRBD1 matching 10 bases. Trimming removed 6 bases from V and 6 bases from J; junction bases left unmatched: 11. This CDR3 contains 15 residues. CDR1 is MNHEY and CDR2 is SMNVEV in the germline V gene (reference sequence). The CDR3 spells CASSKPGQGFREQYF. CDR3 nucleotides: TGTGCCAGCAGCAAACCGGGACAGGGGTTCCGCGAGCAGTACTTC.

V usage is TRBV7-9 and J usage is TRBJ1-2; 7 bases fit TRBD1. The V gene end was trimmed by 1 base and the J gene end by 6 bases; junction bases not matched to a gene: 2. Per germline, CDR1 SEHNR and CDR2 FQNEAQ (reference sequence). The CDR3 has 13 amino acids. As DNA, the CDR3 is TGTGCCAGCAGCTTAGAGACAGGGCATGGCTACACCTTC. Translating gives CASSLETGHGYTF. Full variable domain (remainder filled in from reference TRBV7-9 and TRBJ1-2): DTGVSQNPRHKITKRGQNVTFRCDPISEHNRLYWYRQTLGQGPEFLTYFQNEAQLEKSRLLSDRFSAERPKGSFSTLEIQRTEQGDSAMYLCASSLETGHGYTFGSGTRLTVV.

CDR3 loop: CASSPTSNEQFF. CDR3 sequence (DNA): TGTGCCAGCAGCCCCACCAGCAATGAGCAGTTCTTC. J is TRBJ2-1 and V is TRBV2; D gene unclear. V was clipped by 6 bases and J by 6 bases, with 9 bases between them. This CDR3 is 12 amino acids long. Germline V gene sequence: CDR1 SNHLY, CDR2 FYNNEI.

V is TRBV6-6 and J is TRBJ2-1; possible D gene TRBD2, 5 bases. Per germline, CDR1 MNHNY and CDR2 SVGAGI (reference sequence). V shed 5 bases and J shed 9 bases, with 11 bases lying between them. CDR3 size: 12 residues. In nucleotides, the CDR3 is TGTGCCAGCAGTCAAACTAGACTTGAGCAGTTCTTC. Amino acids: CASSQTRLEQFF.

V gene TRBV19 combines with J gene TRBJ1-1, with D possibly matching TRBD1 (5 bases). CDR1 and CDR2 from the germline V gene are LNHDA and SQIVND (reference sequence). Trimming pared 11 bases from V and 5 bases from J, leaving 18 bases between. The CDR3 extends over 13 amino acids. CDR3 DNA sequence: TGTGCCGTAAAACAACCGGGGGAGACTGAAGCTTTCTTT. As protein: CAVKQPGETEAFF.